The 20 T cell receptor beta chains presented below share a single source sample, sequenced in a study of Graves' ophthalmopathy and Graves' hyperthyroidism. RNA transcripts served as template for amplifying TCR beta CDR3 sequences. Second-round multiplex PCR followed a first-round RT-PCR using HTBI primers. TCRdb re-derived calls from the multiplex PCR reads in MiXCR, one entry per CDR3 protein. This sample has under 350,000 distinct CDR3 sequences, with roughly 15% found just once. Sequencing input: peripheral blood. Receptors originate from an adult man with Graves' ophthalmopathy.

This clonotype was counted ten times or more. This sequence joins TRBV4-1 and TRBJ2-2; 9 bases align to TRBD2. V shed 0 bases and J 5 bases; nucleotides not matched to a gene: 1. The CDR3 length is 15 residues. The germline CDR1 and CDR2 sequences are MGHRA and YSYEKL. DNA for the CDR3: TGCGCCAGCAGCCAAGAAAGCGGGGGGACCGGGGAGCTGTTTTTT. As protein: CASSQESGGTGELFF.

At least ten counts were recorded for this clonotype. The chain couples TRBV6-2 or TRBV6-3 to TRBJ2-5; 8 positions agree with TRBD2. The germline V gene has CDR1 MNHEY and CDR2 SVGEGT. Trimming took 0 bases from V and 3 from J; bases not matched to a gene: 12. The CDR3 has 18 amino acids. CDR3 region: CASSYSTGTRVREETQYF. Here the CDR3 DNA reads TGTGCCAGCAGTTACTCGACCGGGACTAGAGTTCGCGAAGAGACCCAGTACTTC.

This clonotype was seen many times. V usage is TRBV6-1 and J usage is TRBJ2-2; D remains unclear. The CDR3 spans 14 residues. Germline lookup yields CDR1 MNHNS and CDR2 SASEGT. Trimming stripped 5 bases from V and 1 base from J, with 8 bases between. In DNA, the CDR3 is TGTGCCAGCAGTAATTTGCGGAACACCGGGGAGCTGTTTTTT. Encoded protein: CASSNLRNTGELFF.

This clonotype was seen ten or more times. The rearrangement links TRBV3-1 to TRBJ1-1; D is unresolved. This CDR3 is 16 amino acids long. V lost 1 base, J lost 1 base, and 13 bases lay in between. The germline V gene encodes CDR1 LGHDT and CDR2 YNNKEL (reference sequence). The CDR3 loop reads CASSQVGRAQNTEAFF. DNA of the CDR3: TGTGCCAGCAGCCAAGTTGGCAGAGCCCAGAACACTGAAGCTTTCTTT.

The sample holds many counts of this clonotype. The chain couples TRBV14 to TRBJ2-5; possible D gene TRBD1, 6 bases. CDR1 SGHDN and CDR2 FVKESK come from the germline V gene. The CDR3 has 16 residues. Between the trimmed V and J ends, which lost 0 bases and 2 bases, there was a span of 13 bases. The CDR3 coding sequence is TGTGCCAGCAGCCAAGATTCATCGACAGGACAAGAGACCCAGTACTTC. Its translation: CASSQDSSTGQETQYF. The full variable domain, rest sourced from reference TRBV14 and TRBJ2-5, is EAGVTQFPSHSVIEKGQTVTLRCDPISGHDNLYWYRRVMGKEIKFLLHFVKESKQDESGMPNNRFLAERTGGTYSTLKVQPAELEDSGVYFCASSQDSSTGQETQYFGPGTRLLVL.

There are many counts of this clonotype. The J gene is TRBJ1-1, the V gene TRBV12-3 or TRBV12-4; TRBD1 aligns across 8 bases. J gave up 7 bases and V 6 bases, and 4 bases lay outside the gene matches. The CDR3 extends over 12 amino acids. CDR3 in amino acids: CASSPGQVEAFF. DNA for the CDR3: TGTGCCAGCAGCCCGGGACAGGTTGAAGCTTTCTTT.

The CDR3 loop is CASSNGRLRYEQYF. For the CDR3, the DNA is TGTGCCAGCAGCAACGGGAGGCTACGTTACGAGCAGTACTTC. The rearrangement uses TRBV6-2 or TRBV6-3 and TRBJ2-7; TRBD2 aligns across 7 bases. J lost 4 bases, V lost 6 bases, and 9 bases had no gene match. The CDR3 extends over 14 amino acids. In germline, CDR1 is MNHEY, CDR2 SVGEGT.

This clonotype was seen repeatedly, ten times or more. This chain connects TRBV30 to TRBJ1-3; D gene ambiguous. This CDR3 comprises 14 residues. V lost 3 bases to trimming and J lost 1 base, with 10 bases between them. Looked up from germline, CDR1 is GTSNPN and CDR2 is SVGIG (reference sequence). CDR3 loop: CAWSINRSGNTIYF. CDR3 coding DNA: TGTGCCTGGAGCATTAATCGGTCTGGAAACACCATATATTTT. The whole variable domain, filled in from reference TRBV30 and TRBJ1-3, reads SQTIHQWPATLVQPVGSPLSLECTVEGTSNPNLYWYRQAAGRGLQLLFYSVGIGQISSEVPQNLSASRPQDRQFILSSKKLLLSDSGFYLCAWSINRSGNTIYFGEGSWLTVV.

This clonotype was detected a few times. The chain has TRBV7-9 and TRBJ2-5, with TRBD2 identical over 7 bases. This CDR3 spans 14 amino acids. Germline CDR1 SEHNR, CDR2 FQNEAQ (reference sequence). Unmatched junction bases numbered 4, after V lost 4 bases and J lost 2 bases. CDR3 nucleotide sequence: TGTGCCAGCAGCTGGAGCGGGAATCAAGAGACCCAGTACTTC. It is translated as CASSWSGNQETQYF.

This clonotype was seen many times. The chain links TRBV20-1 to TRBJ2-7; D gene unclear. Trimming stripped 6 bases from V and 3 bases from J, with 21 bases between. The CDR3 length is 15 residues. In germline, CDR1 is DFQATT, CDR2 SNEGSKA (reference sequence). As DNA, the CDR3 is TGCAGTGCGAGAATGGCACAAGGGATGGGCTACGAGCAGTACTTC. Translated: CSARMAQGMGYEQYF.

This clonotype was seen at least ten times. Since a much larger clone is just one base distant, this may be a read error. The DNA of the CDR3 is TGTGCCAACAGCACAAACGTCAGGGGAATGAACACTGAAGCTTTCTTT. As protein: CANSTNVRGMNTEAFF. V and J are TRBV12-3 or TRBV12-4 and TRBJ1-1; D may be TRBD1 (6 bases). This CDR3 region has 16 residues. Trimming shortened V by 10 bases and J by 0 bases, and 21 bases separated the two germline ends.

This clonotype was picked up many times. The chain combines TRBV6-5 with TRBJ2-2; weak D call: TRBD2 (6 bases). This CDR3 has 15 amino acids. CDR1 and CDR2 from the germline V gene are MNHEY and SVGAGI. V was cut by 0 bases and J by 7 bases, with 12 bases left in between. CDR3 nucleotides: TGTGCCAGCAGTTACTCGAATGCGGGGAGCGGGGAGCTGTTTTTT. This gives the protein CASSYSNAGSGELFF.

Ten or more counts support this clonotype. The CDR3 spells CASSPGGERDTEAFF. The CDR3 bases are TGTGCCAGCAGCCCAGGCGGGGAGCGGGACACTGAAGCTTTCTTT. The rearrangement links TRBV28 to TRBJ1-1; no firm D call. Between the trimmed V and J ends, which lost 6 bases and 3 bases, there was a span of 17 bases. Per germline, CDR1 MDHEN and CDR2 SYDVKM. The CDR3 is 15 residues long.

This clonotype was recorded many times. CDR3 sequence reads: CASSEPPAYGYTF. The CDR3 nucleotides are TGTGCCAGCAGTGAACCTCCAGCTTATGGCTACACCTTC. V and J are TRBV2 and TRBJ1-2; D remains unclear. The CDR3 sequence is 13 residues long. V lost 2 bases and J 5 bases, leaving 9 bases between the germline ends. Germline V gives CDR1 SNHLY, CDR2 FYNNEI.

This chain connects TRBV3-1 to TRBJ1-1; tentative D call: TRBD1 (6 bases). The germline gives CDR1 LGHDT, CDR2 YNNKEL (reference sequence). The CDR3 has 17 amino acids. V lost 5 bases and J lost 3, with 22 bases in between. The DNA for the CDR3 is TGTGCCAGCAGCAAAACAGGGTTAATTGACTTTGACACTGAAGCTTTCTTT. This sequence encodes CASSKTGLIDFDTEAFF.

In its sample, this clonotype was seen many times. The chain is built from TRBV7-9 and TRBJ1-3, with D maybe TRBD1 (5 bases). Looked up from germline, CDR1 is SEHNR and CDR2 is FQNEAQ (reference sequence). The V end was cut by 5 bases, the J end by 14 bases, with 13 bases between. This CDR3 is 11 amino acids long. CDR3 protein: CASSRWDVLYF. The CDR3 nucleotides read TGTGCCAGCAGCCGCTGGGACGTCCTATATTTT.

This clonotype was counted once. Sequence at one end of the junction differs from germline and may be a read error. The CDR3 DNA sequence: TGTGCCAGCACCGACCTAGGACAGAGCTATGGCTACAACTTC. This codes for CASTDLGQSYGYNF. The chain is built from TRBV6-1 and TRBJ1-2; D may be TRBD1 (6 bases). The CDR3 has 14 residues. Germline V lookup: CDR1 MNHNS, CDR2 SASEGT.

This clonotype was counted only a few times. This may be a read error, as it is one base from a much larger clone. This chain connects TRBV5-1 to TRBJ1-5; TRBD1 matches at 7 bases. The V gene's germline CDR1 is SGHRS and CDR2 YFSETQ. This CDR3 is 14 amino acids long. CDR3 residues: CASSPGPRGQPHHF. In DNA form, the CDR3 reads TGCGCCAGCAGCCCGGGACCGAGGGGGCAGCCCCATCATTTT.

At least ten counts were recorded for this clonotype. This CDR3 is CASKPTRISNQPQHF. CDR3 nucleotides: TGTGCCAGCAAACCCACACGGATTAGCAATCAGCCCCAGCATTTT. V usage is TRBV27 and J usage is TRBJ1-5; D call uncertain. The V gene's germline CDR1 is MNHEY and CDR2 SMNVEV (reference sequence). Trimming shortened V by 7 bases and J by 0 bases, and 13 bases separated the two germline ends. CDR3 length: 15 residues.

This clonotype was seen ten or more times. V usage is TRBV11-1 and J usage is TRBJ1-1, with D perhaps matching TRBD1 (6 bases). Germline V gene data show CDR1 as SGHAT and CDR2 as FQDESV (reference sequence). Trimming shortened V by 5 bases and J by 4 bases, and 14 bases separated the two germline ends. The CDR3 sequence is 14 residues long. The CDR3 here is CASSALQGSTEAFF. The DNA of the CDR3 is TGTGCCAGCAGCGCCTTACAGGGTAGCACTGAAGCTTTCTTT.